This T cell receptor beta chain was observed in a study of CD8+ T cells in alopecia areata. Germline CDR1 and CDR2: MNHEY and SVGAGI. Trimming took off 5 bases at V and 6 bases at J, with 13 bases between the two ends. CDR3 length: 13 amino acids. After isolation, RNA underwent reverse transcription to generate cDNA as the sequencing template. Assay: immunoSEQ multiplex PCR; the TCRdb copy retains only in-frame clones and omits some. This sample has around 270,000 clones; 55% to 75% occur once, and the top ten carry more than 1.5%. The treatment: oral pan-JAK inhibitor, 5-10 mg twice daily. Peripheral blood and lesional scalp punch biopsies were taken from alopecia areata patients. Isolation of CD4+ and CD8+ T cells from PBMCs was achieved by sorting.

This specimen consisted of CD4+ T cells sorted from blood, obtained at week 24, from a patient treated with tofacitinib. This clonotype originated in a human donor with alopecia areata. This chain joins TRBV6-5 and TRBJ1-2; a possible D gene is TRBD1 (5 bases). The CDR3 loop reads CASSLGTGHGYTF. CDR3 bases: TGTGCCAGCAGTCTAGGGACGGGGCATGGCTACACCTTC.